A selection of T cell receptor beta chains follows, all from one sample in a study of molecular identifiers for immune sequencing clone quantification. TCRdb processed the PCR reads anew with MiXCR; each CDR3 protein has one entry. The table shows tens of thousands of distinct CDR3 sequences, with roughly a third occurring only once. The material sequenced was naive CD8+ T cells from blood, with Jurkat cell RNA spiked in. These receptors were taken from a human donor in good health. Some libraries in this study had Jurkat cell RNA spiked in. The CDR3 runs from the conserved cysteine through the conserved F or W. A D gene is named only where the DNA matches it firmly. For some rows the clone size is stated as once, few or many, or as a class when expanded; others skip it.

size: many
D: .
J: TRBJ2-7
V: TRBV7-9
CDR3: CASSNGLIYEQYF
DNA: TGTGCCAGCAGCAACGGACTGATCTACGAGCAGTACTTC

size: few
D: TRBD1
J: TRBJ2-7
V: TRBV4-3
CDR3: CASSQETGELGEQYF
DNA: TGCGCCAGCAGCCAAGAGACAGGGGAGTTGGGCGAGCAGTACTTC

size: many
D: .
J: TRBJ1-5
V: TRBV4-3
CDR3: CASSQDARRAQPQHF
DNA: TGCGCCAGCAGCCAAGATGCCAGGAGAGCCCAGCCCCAGCATTTT

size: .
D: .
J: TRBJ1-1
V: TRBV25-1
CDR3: CASGAGDTEAFF
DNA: TGTGCCAGCGGCGCTGGGGACACTGAAGCTTTCTTT

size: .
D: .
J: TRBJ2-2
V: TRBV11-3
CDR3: CASCLGGGTGELFF
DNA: TGTGCCAGCTGCTTAGGAGGGGGGACCGGGGAGCTGTTTTTT

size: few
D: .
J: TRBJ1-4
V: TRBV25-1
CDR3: CASNGPPNEKLFF
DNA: TGTGCCAGCAATGGTCCCCCTAATGAAAAACTGTTTTTT

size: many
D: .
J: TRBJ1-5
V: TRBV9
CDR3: CASSVDDDLQPQHF
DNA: TGTGCCAGCAGCGTAGACGACGACCTTCAGCCCCAGCATTTT

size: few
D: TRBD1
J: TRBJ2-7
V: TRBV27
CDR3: CASSLQGARGYEQYF
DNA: TGTGCCAGCAGTCTCCAGGGGGCGCGGGGCTACGAGCAGTACTTC

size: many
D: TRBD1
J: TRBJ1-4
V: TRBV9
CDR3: CASSATGAPGEKLFF
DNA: TGTGCCAGCAGCGCGACAGGGGCGCCGGGTGAAAAACTGTTTTTT

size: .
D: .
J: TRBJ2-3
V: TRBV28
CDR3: CACSLADTGLSTDTQYF
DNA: TGTGCCTGCAGTTTAGCTGATACAGGACTTAGCACAGATACGCAGTATTTT

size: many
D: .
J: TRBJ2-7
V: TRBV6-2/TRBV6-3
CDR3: CASSPVLYEQYF
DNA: TGTGCCAGCAGTCCGGTCCTCTACGAGCAGTACTTC

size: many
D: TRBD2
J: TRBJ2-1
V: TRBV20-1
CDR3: CSAPPGLAYNEQFF
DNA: TGCAGTGCCCCGCCGGGACTAGCTTACAATGAGCAGTTCTTC

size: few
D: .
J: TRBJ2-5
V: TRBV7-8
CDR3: CASSLLTPAGAKQETQYF
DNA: TGTGCCAGCAGCTTATTAACCCCGGCAGGGGCCAAACAAGAGACCCAGTACTTC

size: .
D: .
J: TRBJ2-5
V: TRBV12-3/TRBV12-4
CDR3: CASSLALEFYRKETQYF
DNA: TGTGCCAGCAGTTTAGCGTTGGAGTTTTATAGGAAAGAGACCCAGTACTTC

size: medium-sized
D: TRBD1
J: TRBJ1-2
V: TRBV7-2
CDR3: CASSLVPDRGAYDYGYTF
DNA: TGTGCCAGCAGCTTAGTCCCGGACAGGGGGGCTTACGACTATGGCTACACCTTC

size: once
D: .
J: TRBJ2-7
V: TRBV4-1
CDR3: CASSQGSVRYEQYF
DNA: TGCGCCAGCAGCCAAGGGTCAGTTCGGTACGAGCAGTACTTC

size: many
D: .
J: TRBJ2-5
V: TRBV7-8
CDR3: CASSLGARETQYF
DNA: TGTGCCAGCAGCTTAGGGGCCCGGGAGACCCAGTACTTC

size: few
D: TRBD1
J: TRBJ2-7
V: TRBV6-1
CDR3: CASSEAWTGAYEQYF
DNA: TGTGCCAGCAGTGAAGCCTGGACAGGAGCCTACGAGCAGTACTTC

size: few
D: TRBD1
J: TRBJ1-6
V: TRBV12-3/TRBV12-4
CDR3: CASTATGESSPLHF
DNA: TGTGCCAGCACTGCGACAGGGGAGAGTTCACCCCTCCACTTT

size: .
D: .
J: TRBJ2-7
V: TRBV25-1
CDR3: CASSEGVVQSFYEQYF
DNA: TGTGCCAGCAGTGAAGGCGTCGTCCAGTCTTTCTACGAGCAGTACTTC

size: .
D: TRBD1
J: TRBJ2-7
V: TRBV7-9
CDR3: CASSLYPGQRPYEQYF
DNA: TGTGCCAGCAGCCTTTACCCGGGACAGCGCCCGTACGAGCAGTACTTC

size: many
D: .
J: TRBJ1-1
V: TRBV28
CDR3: CASSLYDRNTEAFF
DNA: TGTGCCAGCAGTTTATACGACAGGAACACTGAAGCTTTCTTT

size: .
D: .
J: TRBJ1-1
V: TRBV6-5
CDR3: CAGSRGSRTEAFF
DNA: TGTGCCGGCAGCCGGGGTTCGCGGACTGAAGCTTTCTTT

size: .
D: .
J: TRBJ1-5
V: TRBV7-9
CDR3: CASSLGLSQPQHF
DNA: TGTGCCAGCAGCTTAGGTTTATCTCAGCCCCAGCATTTT

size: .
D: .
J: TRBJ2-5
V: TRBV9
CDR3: CASSRQETQYF
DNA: TGTGCCAGCAGTCGGCAAGAGACCCAGTACTTC

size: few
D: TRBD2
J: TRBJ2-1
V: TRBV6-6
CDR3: CASSYAGRDEQFF
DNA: TGTGCCAGCAGTTACGCAGGGAGGGATGAGCAGTTCTTC

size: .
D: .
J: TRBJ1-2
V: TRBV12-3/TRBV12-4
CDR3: CASRGLYYGYTF
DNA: TGTGCCAGCAGGGGACTCTACTATGGCTACACCTTC

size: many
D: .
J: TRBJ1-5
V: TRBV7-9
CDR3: CASSGGGDQPQHF
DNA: TGTGCCAGCTCTGGGGGCGGCGATCAGCCCCAGCATTTT

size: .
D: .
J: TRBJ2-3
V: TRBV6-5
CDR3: CASSYEGPDTDTQYF
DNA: TGTGCCAGCAGTTACGAGGGGCCAGACACAGATACGCAGTATTTT

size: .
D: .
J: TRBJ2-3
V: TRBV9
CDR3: CASSVDGVTDTQYF
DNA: TGTGCCAGCAGCGTAGACGGGGTGACAGATACGCAGTATTTT

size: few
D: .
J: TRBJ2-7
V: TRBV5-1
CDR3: CASSLAGAPYEQYF
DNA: TGCGCCAGCAGCTTGGCAGGGGCGCCCTACGAGCAGTACTTC

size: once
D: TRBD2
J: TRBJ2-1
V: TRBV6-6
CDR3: CASSLAGGSNEQFF
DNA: TGTGCCAGCAGTCTAGCGGGAGGGAGTAATGAGCAGTTCTTC

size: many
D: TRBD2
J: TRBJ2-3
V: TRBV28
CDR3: CASSLEREPPDTQYF
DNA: TGTGCCAGCAGTTTGGAGCGGGAGCCCCCAGATACGCAGTATTTT

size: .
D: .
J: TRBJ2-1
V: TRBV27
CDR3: CASTPVGTYNEQFF
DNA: TGTGCCAGCACCCCTGTGGGTACCTACAATGAGCAGTTCTTC

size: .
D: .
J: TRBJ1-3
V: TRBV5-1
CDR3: CASSPGLTGSYSGNTIYF
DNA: TGCGCCAGCAGCCCGGGACTAACGGGGTCTTACTCTGGAAACACCATATATTTT

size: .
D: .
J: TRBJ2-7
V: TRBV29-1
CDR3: CSGTGSGRGEQYF
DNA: TGCAGCGGCACAGGATCGGGTCGGGGCGAGCAGTACTTC

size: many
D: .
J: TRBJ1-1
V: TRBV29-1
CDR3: CSVIWGRNTEAFF
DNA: TGCAGCGTGATTTGGGGGCGGAACACTGAAGCTTTCTTT

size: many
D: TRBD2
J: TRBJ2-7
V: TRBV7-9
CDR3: CASSLRASGSAYEQYF
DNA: TGTGCCAGCAGCTTAAGGGCTAGCGGGAGTGCCTACGAGCAGTACTTC

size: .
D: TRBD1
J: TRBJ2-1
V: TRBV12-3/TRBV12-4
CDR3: CASRDEGQELSEQFF
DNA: TGTGCCAGCAGGGACGAGGGACAGGAATTGAGTGAGCAGTTCTTC

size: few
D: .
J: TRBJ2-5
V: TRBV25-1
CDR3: CASGRGATQYF
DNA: TGTGCCAGCGGAAGAGGTGCGACCCAGTACTTC

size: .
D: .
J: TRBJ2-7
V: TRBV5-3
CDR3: CAGSVDRWRRNSYEQYF
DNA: TGTGCCGGCAGCGTAGACCGGTGGCGAAGAAACTCCTACGAGCAGTACTTC

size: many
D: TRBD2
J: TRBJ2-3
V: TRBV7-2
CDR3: CASSPSPAGGVEDTQYF
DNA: TGTGCCAGCAGCCCATCCCCGGCGGGAGGGGTGGAAGATACGCAGTATTTT

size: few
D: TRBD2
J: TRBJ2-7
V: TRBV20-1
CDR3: CSAQGGTSGRGEQYF
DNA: TGCAGTGCCCAGGGAGGGACTAGCGGGAGGGGTGAGCAGTACTTC

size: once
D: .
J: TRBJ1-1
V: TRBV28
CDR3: CASSYPGAEAFF
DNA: TGTGCCAGCAGCTACCCGGGCGCTGAAGCTTTCTTT

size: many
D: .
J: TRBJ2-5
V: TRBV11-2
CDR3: CASSFPGAETQYF
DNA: TGTGCCAGCAGCTTCCCAGGAGCAGAGACCCAGTACTTC